One and the same sample provided the 15 T cell receptor beta chains below, sequenced in a study of post-analysis software for immune sequencing data. These receptors are not linked to any known antigen. The authors incorporated unique molecular identifiers into the TCR beta cDNA libraries. TCRdb re-called the PCR reads through MiXCR, storing one row per CDR3 protein. Counted here are about 770,000 distinct CDR3 sequences, around 46% occurring once; the ten biggest clones make up 4.9%. The study, taken as a whole, reports: Elevated frequency relative to controls characterized four or five TRBV segments in patients, TRBV5-6, TRBV5-1 and TRBV20-1 among them.

The specimen was blood. The receptors come from a girl aged 10-17 years with multiple sclerosis.

Ten or more counts support this clonotype. The rearrangement joins TRBV20-1 to TRBJ2-1, with 10 bases identical to TRBD1. The CDR3 has 13 residues. From germline, CDR1 is DFQATT and CDR2 SNEGSKA (reference sequence). J lost 7 bases, V lost 7 bases, and 7 bases had no gene match. The CDR3 here is CSVGTGAVNEQFF. CDR3 sequence (DNA): TGCAGTGTAGGGACAGGGGCGGTAAATGAGCAGTTCTTC.

This clonotype was recorded once. The rearrangement joins TRBV6-5 to TRBJ2-4; D unresolved. Germline V gene data show CDR1 as MNHEY and CDR2 as SVGAGI. This CDR3 spans 14 amino acids. The V end lost 5 bases, the J end lost 13 bases, and 21 bases lay between the germline ends. CDR3 bases: TGTGCCAGCAGTATTGAACAGTCCGCCTACGGGCAGTACTTC. Its translation: CASSIEQSAYGQYF.

The chain uses TRBV6-6 and TRBJ1-2; tentatively, D is TRBD1 (5 bases). Trimming took 11 bases from V and 1 from J, leaving 8 bases between them. Germline CDR1 and CDR2: MNHNY and SVGAGI (reference sequence). The CDR3 covers 11 residues. The CDR3, as DNA: TGTGCCGCGACAGTTAACTATGGCTACACCTTC. Translating it yields CAATVNYGYTF.

The chain employs TRBV7-3 and TRBJ2-3; D possibly uses TRBD1 or TRBD2 (5 bases each). CDR1 is SGHTA, CDR2 FQGTGA, per germline. There are 14 residues in the CDR3. The V end lost 2 bases, the J end lost 5 bases, and 11 bases lay between the germline ends. The CDR3 reads CASSLGGARDTQYF. CDR3 in DNA: TGTGCCAGCAGCTTAGGGGGAGCCAGAGATACGCAGTATTTT.

Only a few counts were recorded for this clonotype. The chain uses TRBV20-1 and TRBJ1-2; no reliable D call. Trimming cost V 2 bases and J 12 bases, with 19 bases left between them. CDR3 length: 13 amino acids. Per the germline V gene, CDR1 is DFQATT and CDR2 is SNEGSKA (reference sequence). This chain's CDR3 is CSARSGEGTSDTF. The CDR3 region has the DNA TGCAGTGCTAGATCGGGAGAGGGAACTTCTGACACCTTC.

This clonotype has a handful of counts. V is TRBV20-1 and J is TRBJ2-4; either TRBD1 or TRBD2 may fit D (5 bases each). The better agreement between TRBJ2-7 and the DNA end casts doubt on the J call. Per the germline V gene, CDR1 is DFQATT and CDR2 is SNEGSKA (reference sequence). The CDR3 is made up of 13 amino acids. The CDR3 DNA reads TGCAGTGCTAGACCGGGACCCCGCTACGAGCAGTACTTC. Translating it yields CSARPGPRYEQYF.

The chain uses TRBV7-6 and TRBJ2-7; 7 bases match TRBD1. The CDR3 spans 15 residues. Germline V gene sequence: CDR1 SGHVS, CDR2 FNYEAQ. Trimming cost V 5 bases and J 0 bases; bases outside gene matches: 7. Here the CDR3 reads CASSPWTGISYEQYF. CDR3 nucleotide sequence: TGTGCCAGCAGCCCCTGGACAGGAATCTCCTACGAGCAGTACTTC.

The chain is built from TRBV20-1 and TRBJ1-4, with D maybe TRBD1 (5 bases). Trimming shortened V by 5 bases and J by 8 bases, and 21 bases separated the two germline ends. Per the germline V gene, CDR1 is DFQATT and CDR2 is SNEGSKA (reference sequence). This CDR3 is built from 15 residues. The DNA of the CDR3 is TGCAGTGCTGGGGGGTCACAGTGGAGTCAAGAAAAACTGTTTTTT. Amino acids: CSAGGSQWSQEKLFF.

For this clonotype: The junction differs from germline at one of its ends, possibly a read error. The chain is built from TRBV6-5 and TRBJ2-2; 7 bases match TRBD2. The CDR3 is 12 amino acids. CDR1 is MNHEY and CDR2 is SVGAGI in the germline V gene. The CDR3 DNA is TGTGCCAGCAGCCCGACTAGCCGGGAGCGGTTTTTT. Protein product: CASSPTSRERFF.

J is TRBJ1-4 and V is TRBV5-1; D gene uncertain. This CDR3 contains 15 residues. Germline values: CDR1 SGHRS, CDR2 YFSETQ. The ends were cut back, 7 bases at V and 0 bases at J, with 13 bases in the middle. The CDR3 DNA is TGCGCCAGCTCAGACTTGGGAGCAACTAATGAAAAACTGTTTTTT. Protein sequence: CASSDLGATNEKLFF.

This clonotype has a handful of counts. This chain uses TRBV12-3 or TRBV12-4 with TRBJ2-7, with 8 bases fitting TRBD2. This CDR3 contains 14 residues. Losses at the gene ends were 5 bases for V and 3 bases for J; bases not matched to a gene: 6. The DNA of the CDR3 is TGTGCCAGCAGTCGGGGGGGGAGGGGCTACGAGCAGTACTTC. It translates to CASSRGGRGYEQYF.

V usage is TRBV27 and J usage is TRBJ2-5; D may be TRBD1 (6 bases). This CDR3 region has 16 residues. Trimming removed 5 bases at V and 5 bases at J, with 21 bases between. Germline loops: CDR1 MNHEY, CDR2 SMNVEV (reference sequence). CDR3 sequence: CASSPFGTQGRETQYF. CDR3 nucleotide sequence: TGTGCCAGCAGTCCCTTTGGGACACAAGGACGGGAGACCCAGTACTTC.

This clonotype was counted once. The rearrangement links TRBV13 to TRBJ2-7, with 11 bases aligning to TRBD2. Germline CDR1 and CDR2: PRHDT and FYEKMQ (reference sequence). The CDR3 has 15 residues. The V and J ends lost 0 bases and 2 bases, in that order; junction bases with no gene match: 0. In nucleotides, the CDR3 is TGTGCCAGCAGCTTAGGGGGACTAGCGGCCTACGAGCAGTACTTC. Its translation: CASSLGGLAAYEQYF.

This clonotype was found a few times. The rearrangement links TRBV7-2 to TRBJ2-5; D is possibly TRBD1 (6 bases). The DNA end favors TRBJ2-7, so the J call may be wrong. Germline values: CDR1 SGHTA, CDR2 FQGNSA. The CDR3 covers 17 residues. The CDR3 bases are TGTGCCAGCAGCTTAGTGGCCTCCAGGGGATCCCCCTACGAGCAGTACTTC. It codes for CASSLVASRGSPYEQYF.

The chain employs TRBV7-9 and TRBJ2-5; possible D gene TRBD1, 5 bases. TRBJ2-7 explains the end of the DNA better; the J call may be wrong. The germline V gene has CDR1 SEHNR and CDR2 FQNEAQ (reference sequence). The CDR3 is made up of 12 amino acids. Here the CDR3 DNA reads TGTGCCAGCAGCTTAGCGGGGCACGAGCAGTACTTC. This encodes CASSLAGHEQYF.